The 30 T cell receptor beta chains listed next were all sequenced from one sample in a study of T cell changes during pregnancy in multiple sclerosis. Here immunoSEQ multiplex PCR was the method, and the copy in TCRdb shows in-frame clones only, minus some. In the table there are about 44,000 clones, 94% of which are singletons. This specimen consisted of CD4+ T cells from peripheral blood mononuclear cells, obtained in the first trimester of pregnancy. The receptors were sampled from a female donor with multiple sclerosis, enrolled in a pregnancy study.

The V and J genes are TRBV2 and TRBJ2-2; 7 nucleotides align to TRBD1. The V gene's germline CDR1 is SNHLY and CDR2 FYNNEI. The CDR3 has 15 amino acids. The V gene end was trimmed by 6 bases and the J gene end by 3 bases; junction bases not matched to a gene: 7. The CDR3 region has the DNA TGTGCCAGCAGCTCTACAGGGGCCTACACCGGGGAGCTGTTTTTT. Protein sequence: CASSSTGAYTGELFF. Complete variable domain (other parts from reference TRBV2 and TRBJ2-2): EPEVTQTPSHQVTQMGQEVILRCVPISNHLYFYWYRQILGQKVEFLVSFYNNEISEKSEIFDDQFSVERPDGSNFTLKIRSTKLEDSAMYFCASSSTGAYTGELFFGEGSRLTVL.

The chain recombines TRBV10-3 with TRBJ1-5, with 7 bases aligning to TRBD1. CDR3 length equals 15 residues. CDR1 ENHRY and CDR2 SYGVKD come from the germline V gene. V was pared by 2 bases and J by 2 bases, with 3 bases of the junction left unmatched. In DNA, the CDR3 is TGTGCCATCAGTGAGGGTACAGGGGGCAATCAGCCCCAGCATTTT. Translated, it gives CAISEGTGGNQPQHF.

This clone was seen a single time. The genes are TRBV30 and TRBJ2-3, with 11 bases identical to TRBD2. CDR1 and CDR2 from the germline V gene are GTSNPN and SVGIG (reference sequence). This CDR3 region has 16 residues. Germline trimming cut 2 bases from V and 5 bases from J; bases unmatched to any gene: 9. The DNA of the CDR3 is TGTGCCTGGAGTTTCTCTAGCGGGGGGACCAAAGATACGCAGTATTTT. This sequence encodes CAWSFSSGGTKDTQYF.

In its sample, this clone was seen a few times. The chain combines TRBV5-4 with TRBJ2-7, with D tentatively TRBD2 (6 bases). The CDR3 extends over 16 amino acids. Looked up from germline, CDR1 is SGHNT and CDR2 is YYREEE (reference sequence). V gave up 2 bases and J gave up 0 bases, with 15 bases separating them. The CDR3, as DNA: TGTGCCAGCAGCTTACGGCGGGGCGGGGCCTCCTACGAGCAGTACTTC. As protein: CASSLRRGGASYEQYF.

The chain has TRBV6-1 and TRBJ1-1; 8 bases agree with TRBD1. The germline V gene encodes CDR1 MNHNS and CDR2 SASEGT. The V and J ends lost 3 bases and 5 bases, in that order; junction bases with no gene match: 2. The length of the CDR3 is 13 residues. The CDR3 bases are TGTGCCAGCAGTGAGACAGGGGAAACTGAAGCTTTCTTT. Translating gives CASSETGETEAFF.

V gene TRBV6-4 combines with J gene TRBJ2-7; D is possibly TRBD1 (6 bases). V was pared by 0 bases and J by 5 bases, with 26 bases between. From germline, CDR1 is MRHNA and CDR2 SNTAGT. The CDR3 contains 19 residues. CDR3 sequence (DNA): TGTGCCAGCAGTGACTCAATAACCCACACAGGGACCTTCGGACACGAGCAGTACTTC. This gives the protein CASSDSITHTGTFGHEQYF.

This chain joins TRBV18 and TRBJ2-1; TRBD2 matches at 10 bases. The trim removed 4 bases at V and 5 bases at J, leaving 17 bases unmatched. The CDR3 covers 19 residues. Germline V gene sequence: CDR1 KGHSH, CDR2 LQKENI. Here the CDR3 DNA reads TGTGCCAGCTCACACGCGACTAGAGCGGGGGGGCAGTGGAACAATGAGCAGTTCTTC. This translates into CASSHATRAGGQWNNEQFF.

The chain couples TRBV7-9 to TRBJ2-5; D perhaps matches TRBD2 (6 bases). The germline gives CDR1 SEHNR, CDR2 FQNEAQ (reference sequence). The CDR3 has 14 residues. Trimming removed 3 bases at V and 2 bases at J, with 10 bases between. The CDR3 nucleotides are TGTGCCAGCAGCTTCGGAGGGGCTCAAGAGACCCAGTACTTC. Its protein is CASSFGGAQETQYF.

This clone appeared a single time. The rearrangement links TRBV5-6 to TRBJ1-1; D might be TRBD1 (5 bases). The CDR3 sequence is 15 residues long. V lost 2 bases to trimming and J lost 0 bases, with 11 bases between them. Germline V lookup: CDR1 SGHDT, CDR2 YYEEEE. For the CDR3, the DNA is TGTGCCAGCAGCTTCACCCGACAGTTGAACACTGAAGCTTTCTTT. This encodes CASSFTRQLNTEAFF.

The V and J genes are TRBV5-4 and TRBJ2-1; 12 positions match TRBD2. The CDR3 sequence is 16 residues long. V lost 2 bases and J lost 7; bases outside the gene matches: 7. Germline V lookup: CDR1 SGHNT, CDR2 YYREEE (reference sequence). For the CDR3, the DNA is TGTGCCAGCAGCTTTCCTAGCGGGGGGGCTAGGAATGAGCAGTTCTTC. Its protein product is CASSFPSGGARNEQFF. The whole variable domain, filled in from reference TRBV5-4 and TRBJ2-1, reads ETGVTQSPTHLIKTRGQQVTLRCSSQSGHNTVSWYQQALGQGPQFIFQYYREEENGRGNFPPRFSGLQFPNYSSELNVNALELDDSALYLCASSFPSGGARNEQFFGPGTRLTVL.

This chain joins TRBV20-1 and TRBJ2-3; no definite D call. CDR3 length: 11 amino acids. Germline values: CDR1 DFQATT, CDR2 SNEGSKA (reference sequence). V gave up 8 bases and J gave up 3 bases, with 9 bases separating them. CDR3 residues: CSPKRTDTQYF. CDR3 sequence (DNA): TGCAGTCCAAAGAGAACAGATACGCAGTATTTT.

The V gene is TRBV19, the J gene TRBJ2-7; TRBD2 agrees at 8 bases. The CDR3 is 18 amino acids. The ends lost 3 bases at V and 2 bases at J; junction bases unmatched: 15. Germline loops: CDR1 LNHDA, CDR2 SQIVND (reference sequence). This CDR3 reads CASSIARVKRGLTYEQYF. Here the CDR3 DNA reads TGTGCCAGTAGTATCGCTCGGGTGAAGCGGGGGTTAACCTACGAGCAGTACTTC.

The chain recombines TRBV15 with TRBJ2-2, with 8 bases fitting TRBD1. The CDR3 is 18 amino acids. The V segment lost 3 bases and the J segment 5 bases; nucleotides outside the gene matches: 14. Germline-derived CDR1 and CDR2 are LNHNV and YYDKDF (reference sequence). The CDR3 bases are TGTGCCACCAGCAGGGGAGGAGGGACAGGATGGGGTACCGGGGAGCTGTTTTTT. Protein sequence: CATSRGGGTGWGTGELFF.

V usage is TRBV12-5 and J usage is TRBJ1-1; the D gene is possibly TRBD1 (5 bases). The length of the CDR3 is 20 residues. The germline gives CDR1 LGHNT, CDR2 FRNRAP. V was clipped by 2 bases and J by 2 bases, with 27 bases between them. For the CDR3, the DNA is TGTGCTAGTGGTTTGCCTGCCCCTCTAACAGGATCTGAAAGAAACACTGAAGCTTTCTTT. This encodes CASGLPAPLTGSERNTEAFF.

The chain has TRBV18 and TRBJ1-3; a possible D gene is TRBD1 (5 bases). Trimming removed 2 bases from V and 1 base from J, with 12 bases in between. Germline V gene sequence: CDR1 KGHSH, CDR2 LQKENI. This CDR3 has 16 residues. For the CDR3, the DNA is TGTGCCAGCTCACCAGGGAAAGGGGCTTCTGGAAACACCATATATTTT. This sequence encodes CASSPGKGASGNTIYF.

The chain employs TRBV2 and TRBJ1-3, with D unresolved. This CDR3 region has 13 residues. Trimming removed 8 bases from V and 0 bases from J, with 8 bases in between. Germline CDR1 is SNHLY and CDR2 is FYNNEI. Here the CDR3 DNA reads TGTGCCAGCGGGCAGTCCTCTGGAAACACCATATATTTT. This sequence encodes CASGQSSGNTIYF.

V and J are TRBV11-1 and TRBJ2-6, with TRBD2 as a possible D gene (6 bases). Trimming removed 5 bases at V and 2 bases at J, with 19 bases between. Germline V gives CDR1 SGHAT, CDR2 FQDESV (reference sequence). This CDR3 contains 18 residues. This chain's CDR3 is CASSEGGVGLAGANVLTF. CDR3 nucleotides: TGTGCCAGCAGCGAAGGCGGGGTAGGGTTGGCTGGGGCCAACGTCCTGACTTTC.

This chain links TRBV2 with TRBJ2-4; 7 positions agree with TRBD1. V lost 8 bases and J lost 1; bases outside the gene matches: 8. The germline gives CDR1 SNHLY, CDR2 FYNNEI. The CDR3 spans 15 residues. The CDR3 loop reads CASLSDRSAKNIQYF. CDR3 DNA sequence: TGTGCCAGCTTATCGGACAGGTCGGCCAAAAACATTCAGTACTTC. Full variable domain (missing parts from reference TRBV2 and TRBJ2-4): EPEVTQTPSHQVTQMGQEVILRCVPISNHLYFYWYRQILGQKVEFLVSFYNNEISEKSEIFDDQFSVERPDGSNFTLKIRSTKLEDSAMYFCASLSDRSAKNIQYFGAGTRLSVL.

This clone was seen only once. The genes are TRBV27 and TRBJ1-6; possible D gene TRBD1, 5 bases. This CDR3 has 17 amino acids. Trimming pared 8 bases from V and 4 bases from J, leaving 21 bases between. Germline V gene lookup returns CDR1 MNHEY and CDR2 SMNVEV (reference sequence). CDR3 bases: TGTGCCAGCCCGGGGGGTGGTGTAGGACGATATAATTCACCCCTCCACTTT. This gives the protein CASPGGGVGRYNSPLHF.

This clone was found once. The chain has TRBV12-5 and TRBJ2-7; 7 bases match TRBD2. V lost 6 bases to trimming and J lost 5 bases; unmatched junction nucleotides: 10. In germline, CDR1 is LGHNT, CDR2 FRNRAP. The CDR3 runs to 14 residues. In nucleotides, the CDR3 is TGTGCTAGTGGCACACCAGCGGGGAGCGACGAGCAGTACTTC. It is translated as CASGTPAGSDEQYF.

V gene TRBV2 combines with J gene TRBJ2-3; 7 positions agree with TRBD1. With V trimmed by 6 bases and J by 0 bases, 12 bases remained unmatched. The CDR3 is 17 amino acids. The germline V gene has CDR1 SNHLY and CDR2 FYNNEI. The DNA of the CDR3 is TGTGCCAGCAGCCTTCGGTCGGGACAGTCTAGCACAGATACGCAGTATTTT. As protein: CASSLRSGQSSTDTQYF. Full variable domain (outside the CDR3, taken from reference TRBV2 and TRBJ2-3): EPEVTQTPSHQVTQMGQEVILRCVPISNHLYFYWYRQILGQKVEFLVSFYNNEISEKSEIFDDQFSVERPDGSNFTLKIRSTKLEDSAMYFCASSLRSGQSSTDTQYFGPGTRLTVL.

This chain's CDR3 is CASSFRRGVGYGYTF. CDR3 nucleotides: TGCGCCAGCAGCTTTCGCCGGGGGGTGGGATATGGCTACACCTTC. The rearrangement uses TRBV5-1 and TRBJ1-2; possibly TRBD1 for D (5 bases). The CDR3 contains 15 residues. Germline V gene lookup returns CDR1 SGHRS and CDR2 YFSETQ. The V and J ends lost 2 bases and 5 bases respectively, with 16 bases between them. The full variable domain, with the rest looked up from reference TRBV5-1 and TRBJ1-2, is KAGVTQTPRYLIKTRGQQVTLSCSPISGHRSVSWYQQTPGQGLQFLFEYFSETQRNKGNFPGRFSGRQFSNSRSEMNVSTLELGDSALYLCASSFRRGVGYGYTFGSGTRLTVV.

This clone appeared a single time. The V gene is TRBV6-6, the J gene TRBJ1-4; maybe TRBD1 (5 bases). The CDR3 is 16 residues long. In germline, CDR1 is MNHNY, CDR2 SVGAGI (reference sequence). Trimming removed 4 bases at V and 4 bases at J, with 16 bases between. This CDR3 is CASSSPQQEGNEKLFF. In nucleotides, the CDR3 is TGTGCCAGCAGTTCCCCACAACAGGAGGGTAATGAAAAACTGTTTTTT.

The chain carries TRBV9 and TRBJ1-2; 10 bases align to TRBD1. CDR1 is SGDLS, CDR2 YYNGEE, per germline. This CDR3 region has 14 residues. V was pared by 3 bases and J by 7 bases, with 6 bases of the junction left unmatched. The CDR3 region is CASSAHGTGVGYTF. CDR3 nucleotide sequence: TGTGCCAGCAGCGCCCACGGGACAGGGGTTGGCTACACCTTC.

CDR3 in amino acids: CASGTGGYTF. CDR3 nucleotides: TGTGCCAGTGGGACAGGCGGCTACACCTTC. The V gene is TRBV19, the J gene TRBJ1-2; 8 positions agree with TRBD1. V lost 8 bases to trimming and J lost 8 bases; unmatched junction nucleotides: 1. The CDR3 is made up of 10 amino acids. The germline V gene encodes CDR1 LNHDA and CDR2 SQIVND (reference sequence).

The V call is TRBV7-3, the J call TRBJ2-1, with 8 bases fitting TRBD2. Germline V CDR1 and CDR2: SGHTA, FQGTGA. The CDR3 covers 13 residues. J lost 7 bases, V lost 5 bases, and 4 bases had no gene match. CDR3 nucleotide sequence: TGTGCCAGCAGCATCGGGGGGGGGAATGAGCAGTTCTTC. Translation gives CASSIGGGNEQFF.

This sequence joins TRBV6-1 and TRBJ2-1, with TRBD1 identical over 10 bases. Germline V CDR1 and CDR2: MNHNS, SASEGT. This CDR3 has 15 residues. V shed 6 bases, J shed 2 bases, and the junction held 4 bases outside the gene matches. CDR3 residues: CASRTDRGAYNEQFF. In nucleotides, the CDR3 is TGTGCCAGCAGGACGGACAGGGGGGCCTACAATGAGCAGTTCTTC.

The CDR3 reads CASSTGVTEAFF. CDR3 nucleotides: TGCGCCAGCAGCACCGGGGTTACTGAAGCTTTCTTT. The chain recombines TRBV5-1 with TRBJ1-1, with unresolved D. The CDR3 is made up of 12 amino acids. Germline lookup yields CDR1 SGHRS and CDR2 YFSETQ. V lost 4 bases and J 5 bases, leaving 9 bases between the germline ends.

CDR3 nucleotide sequence: TGTGCCAGCAGCGGACAGGGGGCGTCAGGTGAGCAGTACTTC. As protein: CASSGQGASGEQYF. This chain joins TRBV6-6 and TRBJ2-7; 11 positions agree with TRBD1. In germline, CDR1 is MNHNY, CDR2 SVGAGI (reference sequence). The CDR3 loop spans 14 amino acids. J gave up 7 bases and V 6 bases, and 8 bases lay outside the gene matches.

The rearrangement uses TRBV7-3 and TRBJ2-3, with TRBD2 identical over 10 bases. The CDR3 has 12 amino acids. The trim removed 5 bases at V and 12 bases at J, leaving 5 bases unmatched. Germline loops: CDR1 SGHTA, CDR2 FQGTGA. CDR3 bases: TGTGCCAGCAGCCTTAGCGGGGGGATACAGTATTTT. It yields the protein CASSLSGGIQYF.